The 32 T cell receptor beta chains below come from one sample, sequenced in a study of blood T cell repertoires in COVID-19. Sequenced by immunoSEQ multiplex PCR; TCRdb stores in-frame clones only, minus some. The table shows 250,000 to 300,000 clones, with 87% occurring only once. The sequenced sample consisted of peripheral blood. These receptors all come from a woman aged 45-65 years who had recovered from COVID-19.

The chain links TRBV18 to TRBJ2-2; 8 bases are shared with TRBD1. CDR1 is KGHSH and CDR2 is LQKENI in the germline V gene. With V trimmed by 8 bases and J by 5 bases, 10 bases remained unmatched. The CDR3 is 15 amino acids. CDR3 nucleotides: TGTGCCAGCGAGCCGGGACAGGTCCTGACCGGGGAGCTGTTTTTT. It specifies CASEPGQVLTGELFF.

The CDR3, as DNA: TGTGCCAGCAGCCAGGGACAGGGGGCCTTCTACGAGCAGTACTTC. As protein: CASSQGQGAFYEQYF. The rearrangement uses TRBV5-4 and TRBJ2-7; 12 bases match TRBD1. The length of the CDR3 is 15 residues. Germline CDR1 and CDR2: SGHNT and YYREEE (reference sequence). Trimming at V came to 4 bases and at J to 3 bases, leaving 5 bases not matched to a gene.

This clone was seen only once. This chain links TRBV7-9 with TRBJ1-1; TRBD1 matches 9 bases. The CDR3 loop spans 14 amino acids. With 5 bases clipped from V and 2 bases from J, the junction kept 3 bases outside the gene matches. Germline CDR1 reads SEHNR; CDR2 reads FQNEAQ (reference sequence). The CDR3 bases are TGTGCCAGCAGCCGACAGGGGGGTAACACTGAAGCTTTCTTT. The encoded protein is CASSRQGGNTEAFF.

The chain links TRBV5-6 to TRBJ2-3, with TRBD1 as a possible D gene (5 bases). The length of the CDR3 is 13 residues. V lost 8 bases to trimming and J lost 2 bases, with 12 bases between them. Germline lookup yields CDR1 SGHDT and CDR2 YYEEEE. The CDR3 region has the DNA TGTGCCAGTTTACGACAGTCCACAGATACGCAGTATTTT. Translation gives CASLRQSTDTQYF.

V usage is TRBV7-9 and J usage is TRBJ2-3; TRBD1 agrees at 7 bases. The V segment lost 5 bases and the J segment 0 bases; nucleotides outside the gene matches: 5. This CDR3 contains 15 residues. Germline-derived CDR1 and CDR2 are SEHNR and FQNEAQ (reference sequence). CDR3 nucleotide sequence: TGTGCCAGCAGCCTCGGGACAGTGAGCACAGATACGCAGTATTTT. Amino acids: CASSLGTVSTDTQYF.

This clone was detected only a few times. V is TRBV12-3 or TRBV12-4 and J is TRBJ1-2; D is possibly TRBD1 (5 bases). V dropped 3 bases and J dropped 8 bases, with 10 bases sitting between them. The CDR3 contains 12 residues. The CDR3 DNA reads as TGTGCCAGCAGTTTTGGAGGGGTGGGCTACACCTTC. Its protein product is CASSFGGVGYTF.

The chain links TRBV5-1 to TRBJ2-3, with D possibly being TRBD1 (5 bases). The V end lost 4 bases, the J end lost 5 bases, and 11 bases lay between the germline ends. CDR3 length equals 13 residues. The germline V gene encodes CDR1 SGHRS and CDR2 YFSETQ. The CDR3 spells CASSGDRGDTQYF. CDR3 nucleotide sequence: TGCGCCAGCAGCGGAGATAGGGGAGATACGCAGTATTTT.

The chain combines TRBV30 with TRBJ1-2; 9 positions match TRBD1. This CDR3 contains 15 residues. Unmatched junction bases numbered 12, after V lost 6 bases and J lost 4 bases. Germline CDR1 GTSNPN, CDR2 SVGIG (reference sequence). As DNA, the CDR3 is TGTGCCTGCCTGGGGGACAGGGACTACTTCTATGGCTACACCTTC. Translating gives CACLGDRDYFYGYTF.

The CDR3 bases are TGTGCCTGGAGAAAATCGGACAGGGAGAACACTGAAGCTTTCTTT. It encodes CAWRKSDRENTEAFF. The gene calls are TRBV30 and TRBJ1-1; 8 bases are a match to TRBD1. Germline loops: CDR1 GTSNPN, CDR2 SVGIG (reference sequence). CDR3 length: 15 residues. Unmatched junction bases numbered 7, after V lost 3 bases and J lost 1 base.

V and J are TRBV6-5 and TRBJ1-5; a weak D match, TRBD1 (5 bases). The CDR3 spans 14 residues. The V end was cut by 0 bases, the J end by 11 bases, with 14 bases between. From germline, CDR1 is MNHEY and CDR2 SVGAGI. CDR3: CASSYSQGSSAQHF. CDR3 DNA sequence: TGTGCCAGCAGTTACTCTCAGGGTTCATCAGCCCAGCATTTT.

V is TRBV9 and J is TRBJ1-6; weak D call: TRBD1 (5 bases). The CDR3 has 14 residues. Trimming took 0 bases from V and 10 from J, leaving 11 bases between them. Germline CDR1 is SGDLS and CDR2 is YYNGEE. The CDR3 bases are TGTGCCAGCAGCGTAGTGGCGGGGCCCTCACCCCTCCACTTT. The encoded protein is CASSVVAGPSPLHF.

CDR3 sequence: CASSLGSSGGAGDTQYF. For the CDR3, the DNA is TGTGCCAGCAGCTTAGGATCGAGCGGGGGGGCAGGAGATACGCAGTATTTT. This chain links TRBV7-2 with TRBJ2-3, with 10 bases that match TRBD2. The V segment lost 1 base and the J segment 5 bases; nucleotides outside the gene matches: 9. The CDR3 spans 17 residues. Germline V CDR1 and CDR2: SGHTA, FQGNSA.

In DNA, the CDR3 is TGTGCCAGCAGCTTGGAGGGACTCAATCAGCCCCAGCATTTT. It encodes CASSLEGLNQPQHF. J is TRBJ1-5 and V is TRBV5-6; weak D call: TRBD1 (5 bases). Per germline, CDR1 SGHDT and CDR2 YYEEEE. The V and J ends lost 0 bases and 3 bases respectively, with 7 bases between them. CDR3 length equals 14 residues.

This chain joins TRBV27 and TRBJ1-5; D remains ambiguous. Looked up from germline, CDR1 is MNHEY and CDR2 is SMNVEV (reference sequence). The CDR3 loop spans 16 amino acids. V shed 4 bases and J shed 0 bases, with 13 bases lying between them. The CDR3 DNA reads TGTGCCAGCAGTTCCCTTGGCAGGAATAGCAATCAGCCCCAGCATTTT. This translates into CASSSLGRNSNQPQHF.

This chain connects TRBV5-1 to TRBJ1-6, with unresolved D. V was clipped by 0 bases and J by 10 bases, with 14 bases between them. Germline values: CDR1 SGHRS, CDR2 YFSETQ. The CDR3 is 15 amino acids. The DNA for the CDR3 is TGCGCCAGCAGCTTGGGGCGTGCGGTGTCCTCACCCCTCCACTTT. Its translation: CASSLGRAVSSPLHF.

V gene TRBV18 combines with J gene TRBJ2-7; D might be TRBD1 (6 bases). V gave up 3 bases and J gave up 4 bases, with 13 bases separating them. There are 14 residues in the CDR3. Per the germline V gene, CDR1 is KGHSH and CDR2 is LQKENI. As DNA, the CDR3 is TGTGCCAGCTCACCTGGGGGTAGGGGGTACGAGCAGTACTTC. It encodes CASSPGGRGYEQYF.

The chain joins TRBV4-2 to TRBJ1-5, with D hard to call. Trimming cost V 1 base and J 7 bases, with 8 bases left between them. CDR1 and CDR2 (germline): LGHNA, YNFKEQ. This CDR3 has 13 amino acids. CDR3 in amino acids: CASSQVAVQPQHF. As DNA, the CDR3 is TGTGCCAGCAGCCAAGTGGCCGTGCAGCCCCAGCATTTT.

The chain recombines TRBV19 with TRBJ2-3; 9 nucleotides match TRBD2. V gave up 10 bases and J gave up 2 bases; unmatched junction bases: 13. In germline, CDR1 is LNHDA, CDR2 SQIVND (reference sequence). CDR3 length: 16 amino acids. In nucleotides, the CDR3 is TGTGCCACTTCATGGGAGACTAGCGGAAACACAGATACGCAGTATTTT. Encoded protein: CATSWETSGNTDTQYF.

The chain couples TRBV7-3 to TRBJ1-1; possible D gene TRBD1, 5 bases. The CDR3 length is 13 residues. Germline-derived CDR1 and CDR2 are SGHTA and FQGTGA. Between the trimmed V and J ends, which lost 1 base and 5 bases, there was a span of 8 bases. CDR3 loop: CASSLSQGTEAFF. CDR3 nucleotides: TGTGCCAGCAGCTTAAGTCAGGGTACTGAAGCTTTCTTT.

This rearrangement joins TRBV9 to TRBJ1-6, with a weak D call TRBD1 (6 bases). Germline CDR1 and CDR2: SGDLS and YYNGEE. The CDR3 runs to 14 residues. V lost 3 bases and J lost 6, with 10 bases in between. The CDR3 is CASSGTVANSPLHF. The CDR3, as DNA: TGTGCCAGCAGCGGGACAGTGGCTAATTCACCCCTCCACTTT.

The rearrangement links TRBV4-1 to TRBJ2-7, with TRBD2 matching 7 bases. V lost 3 bases and J lost 5; bases outside the gene matches: 10. CDR3 length: 15 amino acids. CDR1 and CDR2 from the germline V gene are MGHRA and YSYEKL. In nucleotides, the CDR3 is TGCGCCAGCAGCCATAGGCGGGAGACCTTCAACGAGCAGTACTTC. Translation gives CASSHRRETFNEQYF.

The chain is built from TRBV28 and TRBJ1-5; no clear D. Trimming left V 7 bases short and J 4 bases short, with 17 bases between. CDR1 MDHEN and CDR2 SYDVKM come from the germline V gene. CDR3 length: 15 amino acids. For the CDR3, the DNA is TGTGCCAGCATTTGGGGTGGAGGGATTAATCAGCCCCAGCATTTT. It is translated as CASIWGGGINQPQHF.

The chain employs TRBV6-4 and TRBJ1-6; weak D call: TRBD1 (5 bases). The CDR3 covers 15 residues. The germline V gene encodes CDR1 MRHNA and CDR2 SNTAGT. V was shortened by 6 bases and J by 9 bases, with 18 bases between the two germline ends. CDR3 bases: TGTGCCAGCAGCCCAAGGGACTTTCCGGGTTCACCCCTCCACTTT. This translates into CASSPRDFPGSPLHF.

This clone was seen ten or more times. This chain uses TRBV5-4 with TRBJ2-5; 8 bases agree with TRBD2. The CDR3 length is 13 residues. The J segment lost 3 bases and the V segment lost 6 bases, leaving 4 bases of the junction unmatched. CDR1 SGHNT and CDR2 YYREEE come from the germline V gene (reference sequence). The CDR3 region is CASTPGGEETQYF. For the CDR3, the DNA is TGTGCCAGCACCCCCGGGGGGGAAGAGACCCAGTACTTC.

This chain uses TRBV27 with TRBJ2-1, with a weak D call TRBD1 (5 bases). The V end lost 5 bases, the J end lost 0 bases, and 14 bases lay between the germline ends. CDR1 is MNHEY and CDR2 is SMNVEV in the germline V gene (reference sequence). CDR3 length: 16 residues. The CDR3 nucleotides are TGTGCCAGCAGTCCGTGGACACCAAGCTCCTACAATGAGCAGTTCTTC. It yields the protein CASSPWTPSSYNEQFF.

This sequence joins TRBV9 and TRBJ1-3; TRBD1 matches 8 bases. J was trimmed by 0 bases and V by 4 bases; bases with no gene match: 6. The CDR3 is 16 amino acids. CDR1 is SGDLS, CDR2 YYNGEE, per germline. CDR3 in DNA: TGTGCCAGCAGCTTCGGACAGGGTAGCTCTGGAAACACCATATATTTT. Protein product: CASSFGQGSSGNTIYF. Based on the CDR3 plus reference TRBV9 and TRBJ1-3, the full variable domain is DSGVTQTPKHLITATGQRVTLRCSPRSGDLSVYWYQQSLDQGLQFLIQYYNGEERAKGNILERFSAQQFPDLHSELNLSSLELGDSALYFCASSFGQGSSGNTIYFGEGSWLTVV.

The V call is TRBV20-1, the J call TRBJ1-2; the D gene is possibly TRBD1 (6 bases). This CDR3 spans 11 amino acids. The V gene lost 6 bases and the J gene lost 2 bases, with 7 bases spanning the gap. Germline CDR1 is DFQATT and CDR2 is SNEGSKA (reference sequence). The CDR3 reads CSAGQNYGYTF. The CDR3, as DNA: TGCAGTGCCGGACAGAACTATGGCTACACCTTC.

CDR3 residues: CASSPLQGFMNTEAFF. The CDR3 DNA reads TGTGCCAGCAGCCCCCTCCAGGGCTTCATGAACACTGAAGCTTTCTTT. The genes are TRBV7-2 and TRBJ1-1; D is possibly TRBD1 (5 bases). Per the germline V gene, CDR1 is SGHTA and CDR2 is FQGNSA. V was cut by 5 bases and J by 0 bases, with 16 bases left in between. CDR3 length equals 16 residues.

This clone was seen a single time. The chain has TRBV9 and TRBJ2-7, with D possibly matching TRBD2 (7 bases). This CDR3 has 13 amino acids. The V and J ends lost 7 bases and 2 bases respectively, with 13 bases between them. Germline values: CDR1 SGDLS, CDR2 YYNGEE. The CDR3 bases are TGTGCCAGCGGGGGGGCAGCTACCTACGAGCAGTACTTC. Translating gives CASGGAATYEQYF.

J is TRBJ1-1 and V is TRBV5-1; 10 bases align to TRBD1. From germline, CDR1 is SGHRS and CDR2 YFSETQ. V shed 3 bases and J 1 base; nucleotides not matched to a gene: 3. This CDR3 has 15 amino acids. The CDR3 spells CASSSGQGPNTEAFF. DNA for the CDR3: TGCGCCAGCAGCTCGGGACAGGGGCCGAACACTGAAGCTTTCTTT.

In nucleotides, the CDR3 is TGTGCTAGTGGTTCGCGAACCTTTAACTATGGCTACACCTTC. Its protein product is CASGSRTFNYGYTF. The chain uses TRBV12-5 and TRBJ1-2, with D unclear. Trimming cost V 4 bases and J 1 base, with 10 bases left between them. The CDR3 totals 14 residues. Looked up from germline, CDR1 is LGHNT and CDR2 is FRNRAP.

The rearrangement joins TRBV7-2 to TRBJ1-2; D is perhaps TRBD1 (6 bases). The CDR3 length is 15 residues. V shed 4 bases and J shed 3 bases, with 15 bases lying between them. Per germline, CDR1 SGHTA and CDR2 FQGNSA. The CDR3: CASSYRGGADYGYTF. The CDR3 nucleotides are TGTGCCAGCAGCTACCGCGGGGGGGCCGACTATGGCTACACCTTC.